The sequence of this T cell receptor beta chain was determined in a study of blood T cells in healthy people across ages. Trimming pared 1 base from V and 9 bases from J, leaving 10 bases between. The length of the CDR3 is 13 residues. The germline gives CDR1 SGHDN, CDR2 FVKESK. Alongside a J-beta primer mix, a sample-barcoded 5' primer served in a second PCR lasting about 7 to 11 cycles. Each cDNA was tagged by a template-switch adaptor containing 12 random nucleotides. From each sample, at least 2.5 million paired-end reads containing CDR3 were obtained. In TCRdb, the 5' RACE reads were re-called with MiXCR into one record per CDR3 protein. The table includes 730,000 or so distinct CDR3 sequences, about 42% detected once. This clonotype was counted between two and nine times.

The chain has TRBV14 and TRBJ2-1; no reliable D call. The clonotype comes from a woman aged 60-75 years in good health. Source material: blood. The CDR3 bases are TGTGCCAGCAGCCAAGCGAGTCCTGCTGAGCAGTTCTTC. It yields the protein CASSQASPAEQFF.